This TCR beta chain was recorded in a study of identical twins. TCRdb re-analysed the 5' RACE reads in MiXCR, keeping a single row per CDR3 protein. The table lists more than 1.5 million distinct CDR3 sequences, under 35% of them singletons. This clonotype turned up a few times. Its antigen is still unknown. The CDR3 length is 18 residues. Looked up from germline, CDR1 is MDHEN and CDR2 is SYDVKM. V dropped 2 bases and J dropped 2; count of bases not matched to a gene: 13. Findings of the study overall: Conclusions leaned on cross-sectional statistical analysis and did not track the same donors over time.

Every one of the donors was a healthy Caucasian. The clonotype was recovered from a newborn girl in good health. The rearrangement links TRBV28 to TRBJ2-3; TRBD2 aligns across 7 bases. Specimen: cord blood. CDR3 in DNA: TGTGCCAGCAGTTTAAATTGGAGGGAGGGAGAAAACACAGATACGCAGTATTTT. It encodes CASSLNWREGENTDTQYF.